This T cell receptor beta chain was sequenced in a study of control samples from healthy donors and cancer patients. This table comes from immunoSEQ multiplex PCR, and its TCRdb copy is limited to in-frame clones, with some not included. Of 94,000 or so clones listed, 70% to 85% are singletons. The V and J ends lost 6 bases and 0 bases respectively, with 6 bases between them. This CDR3 region has 13 residues. CDR1 and CDR2 from the germline V gene are MDHEN and SYDVKM. In its sample, this clone was seen once. The sequencing sample was made of PBMCs. The J gene is TRBJ1-3, the V gene TRBV28; D is ambiguous. The sequence was obtained from a man aged 65-85 years with lung cancer. The CDR3 DNA is TGTGCCAGCAGCCGGGCCTCTGGAAACACCATATATTTT. Translation gives CASSRASGNTIYF. The full variable domain, rest sourced from reference TRBV28 and TRBJ1-3, is DVKVTQSSRYLVKRTGEKVFLECVQDMDHENMFWYRQDPGLGLRLIYFSYDVKMKEKGDIPEGYSVSREKKERFSLILESASTNQTSMYLCASSRASGNTIYFGEGSWLTVV.